This paragraph reports one TCR beta chain. These data are taken from a study of blood T cell repertoires in COVID-19. Produced via immunoSEQ multiplex PCR; TCRdb's table is partial and in-frame only. The table records under 200,000 clones, more than 75% of them present only once. V shed 3 bases and J 4 bases; nucleotides not matched to a gene: 7. CDR3 length: 15 residues. CDR1 is DFQATT, CDR2 SNEGSKA, per germline (reference sequence). The sequence was collected from a man aged 55 to 70 with COVID-19, enrolled during active disease. Material for sequencing was peripheral blood. The V gene is TRBV20-1, the J gene TRBJ1-5; 9 bases line up with TRBD1. CDR3 amino acids: CSASSGQGKNQPQHF. The CDR3 DNA sequence: TGCAGTGCTAGTTCCGGACAGGGGAAGAATCAGCCCCAGCATTTT.